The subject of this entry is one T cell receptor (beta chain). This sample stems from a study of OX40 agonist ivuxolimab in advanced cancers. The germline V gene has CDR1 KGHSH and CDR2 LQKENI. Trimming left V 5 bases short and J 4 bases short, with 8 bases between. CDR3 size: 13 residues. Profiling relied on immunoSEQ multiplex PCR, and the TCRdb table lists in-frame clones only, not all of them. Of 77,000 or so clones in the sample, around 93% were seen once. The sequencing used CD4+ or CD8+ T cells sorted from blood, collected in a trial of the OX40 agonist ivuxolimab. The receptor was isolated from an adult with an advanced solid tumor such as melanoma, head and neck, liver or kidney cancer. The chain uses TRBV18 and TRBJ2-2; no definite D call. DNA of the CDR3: TGTGCCAGCTCAGAAGAAGGCACCGGGGAGCTGTTTTTT. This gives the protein CASSEEGTGELFF.